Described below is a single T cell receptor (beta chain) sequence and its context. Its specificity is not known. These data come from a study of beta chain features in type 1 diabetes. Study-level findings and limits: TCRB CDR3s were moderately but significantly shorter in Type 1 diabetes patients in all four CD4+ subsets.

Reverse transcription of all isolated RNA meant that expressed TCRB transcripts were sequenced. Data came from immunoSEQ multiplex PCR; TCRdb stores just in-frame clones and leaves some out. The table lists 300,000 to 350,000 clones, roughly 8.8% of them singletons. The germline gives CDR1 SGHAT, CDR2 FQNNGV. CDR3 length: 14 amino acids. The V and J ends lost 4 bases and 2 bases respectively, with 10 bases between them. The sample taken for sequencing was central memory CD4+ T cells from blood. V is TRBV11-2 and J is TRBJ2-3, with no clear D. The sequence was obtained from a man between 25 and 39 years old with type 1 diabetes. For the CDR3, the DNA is TGTGCCAGCAGCTCCATTGGCGTCACAGATACGCAGTATTTT. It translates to CASSSIGVTDTQYF.